What follows are 26 T cell receptor beta chains derived from one specimen sequenced in a study of cytomegalovirus exposure and HLA in healthy donors. The repertoire was sequenced with immunoSEQ multiplex PCR; TCRdb's copy has only in-frame clones and lacks some. The repertoire holds about 250,000 clones, with about 88% as singletons. Sequenced material: PBMCs. The origin of the receptors is a man between 18 and 35 years old in good health and CMV-seropositive.

The table lists this clone with a count of one. The CDR3 nucleotides read TGTGCCATCAGTGAGGGGCTAGCGACGCATGAGCAGTTCTTC. Its translation: CAISEGLATHEQFF. This chain uses TRBV10-3 with TRBJ2-1, with D possibly matching TRBD2 (6 bases). V was cut by 2 bases and J by 8 bases, with 13 bases left in between. Germline assignment: CDR1 ENHRY and CDR2 SYGVKD. The CDR3 consists of 14 residues.

This sequence joins TRBV2 and TRBJ2-7; the match to TRBD2 covers 8 bases. CDR3 size: 14 residues. Germline CDR1 SNHLY, CDR2 FYNNEI. Trimming took 6 bases from V and 3 from J; bases not matched to a gene: 7. CDR3 nucleotide sequence: TGTGCCAGCAGCCTGGGACTAGGGGACTACGAGCAGTACTTC. Its protein product is CASSLGLGDYEQYF.

The chain uses TRBV5-1 and TRBJ2-7; 7 bases match TRBD1. This CDR3 contains 14 residues. Trimming took 0 bases from V and 3 from J; bases not matched to a gene: 3. Germline loops: CDR1 SGHRS, CDR2 YFSETQ. Here the CDR3 DNA reads TGCGCCAGCAGCTTGGCTCAGGGGGACTACGAGCAGTACTTC. Translated, it gives CASSLAQGDYEQYF.

Of note for this clone: Other DNA sequences within the sample encode an identical CDR3. The gene calls are TRBV7-9 and TRBJ2-1; TRBD1 aligns across 7 bases. Germline trimming cut 4 bases from V and 10 bases from J; bases unmatched to any gene: 7. The CDR3 length is 13 residues. The germline CDR1 and CDR2 sequences are SEHNR and FQNEAQ (reference sequence). This CDR3 is CASSYQGGNEQFF. DNA of the CDR3: TGTGCCAGCAGCTATCAAGGGGGCAACGAGCAGTTCTTC.

The rearrangement uses TRBV15 and TRBJ1-2; 9 nucleotides match TRBD1. CDR3 length equals 13 residues. The germline V gene encodes CDR1 LNHNV and CDR2 YYDKDF (reference sequence). Trimming at V came to 8 bases and at J to 5 bases, leaving 6 bases not matched to a gene. CDR3 loop: CATGNDRGYGYTF. CDR3 sequence (DNA): TGTGCCACCGGGAACGACAGGGGGTATGGCTACACCTTC.

The V gene is TRBV10-3, the J gene TRBJ2-3; 8 bases agree with TRBD1. Per the germline V gene, CDR1 is ENHRY and CDR2 is SYGVKD. Trimming removed 2 bases from V and 1 base from J; junction bases left unmatched: 8. The CDR3 length is 17 residues. In DNA, the CDR3 is TGTGCCATCAGTGAGGTCGGCAGGGGGCTCGGCACAGATACGCAGTATTTT. Its protein is CAISEVGRGLGTDTQYF.

CDR3 bases: TGTGCCAGCAGCTTAAGAGGGGGCGTCGATCAGCCCCAGCATTTT. Its protein is CASSLRGGVDQPQHF. The V and J genes are TRBV11-2 and TRBJ1-5; 7 bases line up with TRBD1. This CDR3 is built from 15 residues. Germline lookup yields CDR1 SGHAT and CDR2 FQNNGV. The V and J ends lost 2 bases and 5 bases, in that order; junction bases with no gene match: 6.

This clone was detected a few times. The gene calls are TRBV6-4 and TRBJ1-2, with 8 bases that match TRBD1. Trimming removed 4 bases from V and 8 bases from J; junction bases left unmatched: 9. This CDR3 is built from 14 residues. Germline assignment: CDR1 MRHNA and CDR2 SNTAGT. The CDR3 DNA is TGTGCCAGCAGTGCCGAGACAGGGGTCGGCGGCTACACCTTC. It specifies CASSAETGVGGYTF.

This rearrangement joins TRBV4-3 to TRBJ2-2; D unclear. Germline V lookup: CDR1 LGHNA, CDR2 YSLEER. Trimming stripped 0 bases from V and 0 bases from J, with 8 bases between. The length of the CDR3 is 16 residues. The CDR3 DNA sequence: TGCGCCAGCAGCCAAGACGTTGGTACGAACACCGGGGAGCTGTTTTTT. Translated, it gives CASSQDVGTNTGELFF.

This clone was picked up one time. J is TRBJ1-1 and V is TRBV2; D perhaps matches TRBD1 (5 bases). Looked up from germline, CDR1 is SNHLY and CDR2 is FYNNEI. The CDR3 is made up of 13 amino acids. V shed 10 bases and J shed 0 bases, with 12 bases lying between them. As DNA, the CDR3 is TGTGCCAACGGGGCATCGATGAACACTGAAGCTTTCTTT. It yields the protein CANGASMNTEAFF.

This clone was observed a few times. The chain employs TRBV28 and TRBJ1-2; no clear D. This CDR3 is 13 amino acids long. The V end lost 6 bases, the J end lost 8 bases, and 16 bases lay between the germline ends. In germline, CDR1 is MDHEN, CDR2 SYDVKM. For the CDR3, the DNA is TGTGCCAGCAGGGAGGGAAAAGGGCTAGGCTACACCTTC. Its protein product is CASREGKGLGYTF.

The rearrangement joins TRBV27 to TRBJ2-7; D is perhaps TRBD1 (5 bases). The CDR3 is made up of 14 amino acids. V was cut by 2 bases and J by 4 bases, with 12 bases left in between. Germline V gives CDR1 MNHEY, CDR2 SMNVEV (reference sequence). For the CDR3, the DNA is TGTGCCAGCAGTTTAAGGGGCCCTGGGTACGAGCAGTACTTC. Translation: CASSLRGPGYEQYF.

The V and J genes are TRBV7-6 and TRBJ2-2; D gene ambiguous. With 6 bases removed from V and 6 bases from J, the gap between germline ends came to 11 bases. This CDR3 is built from 13 residues. CDR1 SGHVS and CDR2 FNYEAQ come from the germline V gene. CDR3 sequence reads: CASRPASAGELFF. Written as DNA, the CDR3 is TGTGCCAGCAGGCCGGCAAGCGCCGGGGAGCTGTTTTTT.

The V call is TRBV5-1, the J call TRBJ2-5, with unresolved D. CDR1 is SGHRS, CDR2 YFSETQ, per germline. This CDR3 contains 12 residues. Between the trimmed V and J ends, which lost 0 bases and 5 bases, there was a span of 5 bases. The CDR3 sequence: CASSLDGETQYF. The DNA of the CDR3 is TGCGCCAGCAGCTTGGATGGCGAGACCCAGTACTTC.

The chain links TRBV6-5 to TRBJ2-2; TRBD1 agrees at 7 bases. The V gene's germline CDR1 is MNHEY and CDR2 SVGAGI. Trimming removed 5 bases from V and 4 bases from J; junction bases left unmatched: 1. This CDR3 spans 13 amino acids. This CDR3 reads CASSRGRTGELFF. The CDR3 nucleotides read TGTGCCAGCAGTAGGGGGCGCACCGGGGAGCTGTTTTTT.

J is TRBJ1-5 and V is TRBV7-7; D unresolved. CDR1 is SSHAT and CDR2 is FNYEAQ in the germline V gene (reference sequence). The V end lost 6 bases, the J end lost 9 bases, and 15 bases lay between the germline ends. The CDR3 covers 13 residues. The CDR3 DNA reads TGTGCCAGCAGGAAAAACGTATCCGGGCCCCAGCATTTT. Residues: CASRKNVSGPQHF.

This clone was found a few times. CDR3 in DNA: TGTGCCAGCAGTGTGGACAGGGTTTTCGGAAACACCATATATTTT. Protein sequence: CASSVDRVFGNTIYF. The rearrangement links TRBV6-1 to TRBJ1-3; 8 bases fit TRBD1. Per germline, CDR1 MNHNS and CDR2 SASEGT. With 4 bases clipped from V and 4 bases from J, the junction kept 6 bases outside the gene matches. The CDR3 loop spans 15 amino acids.

The rearrangement uses TRBV4-3 and TRBJ2-1; 7 positions agree with TRBD1. Per the germline V gene, CDR1 is LGHNA and CDR2 is YSLEER. V was clipped by 6 bases and J by 6 bases; unmatched bases: 8. This CDR3 region has 14 residues. Written as DNA, the CDR3 is TGCGCCAGCAGTCTTCCTGGACAGGCCAATGAGCAGTTCTTC. Translated, it gives CASSLPGQANEQFF.

The chain is built from TRBV10-2 and TRBJ2-7; no clear D. V shed 6 bases and J shed 5 bases, with 11 bases lying between them. The CDR3 totals 12 residues. CDR1 is WSHSY, CDR2 SAAADI, per germline. Here the CDR3 DNA reads TGCGCCAGCAGAAGAGGAGTGGACGAGCAGTACTTC. As protein: CASRRGVDEQYF.

This chain uses TRBV5-4 with TRBJ2-5; 9 bases map to TRBD2. With V trimmed by 0 bases and J by 4 bases, 4 bases remained unmatched. The CDR3 runs to 15 residues. Per the germline V gene, CDR1 is SGHNT and CDR2 is YYREEE (reference sequence). The CDR3 region has the DNA TGTGCCAGCAGCTTGGGGTTAGCGGGAGTAGAGACCCAGTACTTC. It encodes CASSLGLAGVETQYF.

The J gene is TRBJ1-5, the V gene TRBV19; D might be TRBD1 (5 bases). The germline V and J ends were trimmed by 7 bases and 6 bases, with 19 bases remaining between them. The germline gives CDR1 LNHDA, CDR2 SQIVND (reference sequence). This CDR3 comprises 15 residues. The CDR3 bases are TGTGCCAGTAAAAAAGAGGGGACGGTGAGTCAGCCCCAGCATTTT. Protein product: CASKKEGTVSQPQHF.

The J gene is TRBJ1-2, the V gene TRBV7-9, with D hard to call. Germline loops: CDR1 SEHNR, CDR2 FQNEAQ (reference sequence). The CDR3 covers 16 residues. Trimming shortened V by 0 bases and J by 2 bases, and 13 bases separated the two germline ends. The CDR3 DNA reads TGTGCCAGCAGCTTAGCTCTCGAGGGCCCGAACTATGGCTACACCTTC. Its translation is CASSLALEGPNYGYTF.

V and J are TRBV2 and TRBJ2-7; a possible D gene is TRBD1 (6 bases). The germline gives CDR1 SNHLY, CDR2 FYNNEI. Trimming removed 4 bases at V and 7 bases at J, with 8 bases between. This CDR3 contains 11 residues. The CDR3 nucleotides are TGTGCCAGCAGTGGGACAGTAGAGCAGTACTTC. The encoded protein is CASSGTVEQYF.

This chain joins TRBV28 and TRBJ1-5; D possibly corresponds to TRBD1 (5 bases). Germline V lookup: CDR1 MDHEN, CDR2 SYDVKM. V was trimmed by 4 bases and J by 5 bases, leaving 9 bases between them. This CDR3 contains 13 residues. As DNA, the CDR3 is TGTGCCAGCAGTTCGGCAGGGTATCAGCCCCAGCATTTT. Its protein is CASSSAGYQPQHF.

This clone was seen only once. This rearrangement joins TRBV9 to TRBJ2-3, with D uncertain. This CDR3 spans 14 amino acids. The V gene lost 0 bases and the J gene lost 2 bases, with 7 bases spanning the gap. Germline loops: CDR1 SGDLS, CDR2 YYNGEE. The CDR3 region has the DNA TGTGCCAGCAGCGTAGCCGGAGACACAGATACGCAGTATTTT. It translates to CASSVAGDTDTQYF.

J is TRBJ1-5 and V is TRBV28; 8 nucleotides align to TRBD1. Unmatched junction bases numbered 6, after V lost 6 bases and J lost 2 bases. CDR3 length: 15 amino acids. Germline loops: CDR1 MDHEN, CDR2 SYDVKM. The CDR3 reads CASRPRQGRNQPQHF. CDR3 in DNA: TGTGCCAGCAGACCGCGACAGGGGCGCAATCAGCCCCAGCATTTT.